These 4 T cell receptor beta chains were sequenced from one sample in a study of cytomegalovirus exposure and HLA in healthy donors. The study ran its PCR with 60 Vbeta and 13 Jbeta primers. The method was immunoSEQ multiplex PCR; TCRdb's version includes in-frame clones alone and lacks a portion of them. The sample yields some 190,000 clones, roughly 90% seen once. Sample: PBMCs. Receptors were obtained from a boy aged 2-9 years in good health and CMV-seronegative.

The chain uses TRBV28 and TRBJ2-1; weak D call: TRBD2 (6 bases). Germline-derived CDR1 and CDR2 are MDHEN and SYDVKM. The CDR3 runs 14 residues. V shed 7 bases and J shed 2 bases, with 12 bases lying between them. The DNA for the CDR3 is TGTGCCAGCACCCCTAGCGTGACCTACAATGAGCAGTTCTTC. This gives the protein CASTPSVTYNEQFF.

This chain connects TRBV10-3 to TRBJ2-2; D might be TRBD1 (6 bases). V was trimmed by 4 bases and J by 7 bases, leaving 16 bases between them. Germline V gene sequence: CDR1 ENHRY, CDR2 SYGVKD. There are 15 residues in the CDR3. CDR3 bases: TGTGCCATCAGTGTTTCAGGGGTCGTTGACGGGGAGCTGTTTTTT. It yields the protein CAISVSGVVDGELFF.

The gene calls are TRBV28 and TRBJ2-2, with TRBD1 as a possible D gene (5 bases). Germline V CDR1 and CDR2: MDHEN, SYDVKM. This CDR3 has 12 residues. V was pared by 6 bases and J by 8 bases, with 10 bases between. This CDR3 reads CASRGVPGELFF. The CDR3 DNA is TGTGCCAGCAGAGGGGTCCCGGGGGAGCTGTTTTTT.

The chain carries TRBV6-1 and TRBJ2-3; 9 bases agree with TRBD1. The CDR3 is made up of 14 amino acids. Germline V gene lookup returns CDR1 MNHNS and CDR2 SASEGT. The V gene end was trimmed by 2 bases and the J gene end by 7 bases; junction bases not matched to a gene: 4. CDR3 coding DNA: TGTGCCAGCAGTGAAATACAGGGGGCGTATACGCAGTATTTT. It translates to CASSEIQGAYTQYF.